A selection of T cell receptor beta chains follows, all from one sample in a study of T cell changes during pregnancy in multiple sclerosis. The data were produced by immunoSEQ multiplex PCR, yet TCRdb's version contains in-frame clones alone and is incomplete. The data hold 50,000 to 60,000 clones, with around 91% observed a single time. The sample in question was peripheral blood, obtained after pregnancy. These receptor sequences come from a female donor with multiple sclerosis, enrolled in a pregnancy study. Each CDR3 is given with its conserved first and last residue. A D gene is named only where the DNA matches it firmly. Not all rows give a size; the values are once, few, many and, for expanded clones, a class.

d_call: TRBD1; clone_size: NA; j_call: TRBJ1-1; v_call: TRBV13; cdr3_nt: TGTGCCAGCAGCCCCGGACAGGGAATGTGGGCTTTCTTT; cdr3_aa: CASSPGQGMWAFF
d_call: NA; clone_size: NA; j_call: TRBJ1-6; v_call: TRBV6-1; cdr3_nt: TGTGCCAGCAGTGAGTCACCGGGTGACAATTCACCCCTCCACTTT; cdr3_aa: CASSESPGDNSPLHF
d_call: NA; clone_size: NA; j_call: TRBJ2-5; v_call: TRBV4-1; cdr3_nt: TGCGCCAGCAGCCAAGGGGCCGGGACCCAGTACTTC; cdr3_aa: CASSQGAGTQYF
d_call: NA; clone_size: NA; j_call: TRBJ2-3; v_call: TRBV5-4; cdr3_nt: TGTGCCAGCAGTTCTGAATCAGGGGCAGATACGCAGTATTTT; cdr3_aa: CASSSESGADTQYF
d_call: NA; clone_size: few; j_call: TRBJ1-2; v_call: TRBV10-1; cdr3_nt: TGCGCCAGCAGTGAGGCCAGGGGCTATGGCTACACCTTC; cdr3_aa: CASSEARGYGYTF
d_call: TRBD1; clone_size: NA; j_call: TRBJ2-7; v_call: TRBV7-2; cdr3_nt: TGTGCCAGCAGCTTTTCAGGGACAGGTTTCTACGAGCAGTACTTC; cdr3_aa: CASSFSGTGFYEQYF
d_call: TRBD2; clone_size: NA; j_call: TRBJ2-5; v_call: TRBV7-3; cdr3_nt: TGTGCCAGCAGCCCAACTCTACTAGCGGGGGGAGGGACCCAGTACTTC; cdr3_aa: CASSPTLLAGGGTQYF
d_call: NA; clone_size: NA; j_call: TRBJ1-5; v_call: TRBV7-2; cdr3_nt: TGTGCCAGCAGCTTGCAGGGTAGTCGCAATCAGCCCCAGCATTTT; cdr3_aa: CASSLQGSRNQPQHF
d_call: TRBD1; clone_size: NA; j_call: TRBJ2-5; v_call: TRBV7-8; cdr3_nt: TGTGCCAGCAGCCCGGACAGGGGAGAGACCCAGTACTTC; cdr3_aa: CASSPDRGETQYF
d_call: NA; clone_size: NA; j_call: TRBJ2-5; v_call: TRBV5-8; cdr3_nt: TGTGCCAGCAGCTTGGGGAGGGGTCGCTCCCAAGAGACCCAGTACTTC; cdr3_aa: CASSLGRGRSQETQYF
d_call: TRBD2; clone_size: once; j_call: TRBJ2-2; v_call: TRBV2; cdr3_nt: TGTGCCAGCACGGGGCGAAGCGGGAGGGCCGGGGAGCTGTTTTTT; cdr3_aa: CASTGRSGRAGELFF
d_call: TRBD1; clone_size: NA; j_call: TRBJ1-6; v_call: TRBV5-5; cdr3_nt: TGTGCCAGCACATGGACAGGGGAATCACCCCTCCACTTT; cdr3_aa: CASTWTGESPLHF
d_call: NA; clone_size: NA; j_call: TRBJ1-4; v_call: TRBV12-5; cdr3_nt: TGTGCTAGTGGTTTCGCTCAGGGCACCTTTAATGAAAAACTGTTTTTT; cdr3_aa: CASGFAQGTFNEKLFF
d_call: NA; clone_size: NA; j_call: TRBJ1-1; v_call: TRBV5-1; cdr3_nt: TGCGCCAGCAGCTTGTCCGAGATTACGGGCACTGAAGCTTTCTTT; cdr3_aa: CASSLSEITGTEAFF
d_call: TRBD1; clone_size: few; j_call: TRBJ1-1; v_call: TRBV7-3; cdr3_nt: TGTGCCAGCAGCAAACAGGGGGACACTGAAGCTTTCTTT; cdr3_aa: CASSKQGDTEAFF
d_call: NA; clone_size: NA; j_call: TRBJ1-1; v_call: TRBV6-1; cdr3_nt: TGTGCCAGCAGTGAAGTATTAGGAGTGGATGCTTTCTTT; cdr3_aa: CASSEVLGVDAFF
d_call: NA; clone_size: once; j_call: TRBJ2-1; v_call: TRBV4-2; cdr3_nt: TGTGCCAGCAGTCAAAGGTCTAGAAGTCCCTACAATGAGCAGTTCTTC; cdr3_aa: CASSQRSRSPYNEQFF
d_call: TRBD1; clone_size: NA; j_call: TRBJ2-7; v_call: TRBV10-3; cdr3_nt: TGTGCCACGCGAAAAACCGACAGGGGACAACCCTACGAGCAGTACTTC; cdr3_aa: CATRKTDRGQPYEQYF
d_call: TRBD1; clone_size: NA; j_call: TRBJ1-2; v_call: TRBV4-2; cdr3_nt: TGTGCCAGCAGCACGGGACAGGGTCCCTTGATTGGCTACACCTTC; cdr3_aa: CASSTGQGPLIGYTF
d_call: TRBD1; clone_size: NA; j_call: TRBJ1-1; v_call: TRBV5-1; cdr3_nt: TGCGCCAGCAGCTTGTTCCCAGGGGGGAAGAACACTGAAGCTTTCTTT; cdr3_aa: CASSLFPGGKNTEAFF
d_call: NA; clone_size: NA; j_call: TRBJ1-2; v_call: TRBV30; cdr3_nt: TGTGCCTGGAGTGTCGAGGGTCGGAATGGCTACACCTTC; cdr3_aa: CAWSVEGRNGYTF
d_call: NA; clone_size: NA; j_call: TRBJ2-5; v_call: TRBV7-8; cdr3_nt: TGTGCCAGCAGCGTCCCGACTGCGGCCCAGTACTTC; cdr3_aa: CASSVPTAAQYF
d_call: TRBD1; clone_size: NA; j_call: TRBJ1-4; v_call: TRBV28; cdr3_nt: TGTGCCAGCAGGAGACAGGGGGACGAAAAACTGTTTTTT; cdr3_aa: CASRRQGDEKLFF
d_call: TRBD2; clone_size: NA; j_call: TRBJ2-1; v_call: TRBV29-1; cdr3_nt: TGCAGCGTTGAAAAAGCGGGGAATGAGCAGTTCTTC; cdr3_aa: CSVEKAGNEQFF